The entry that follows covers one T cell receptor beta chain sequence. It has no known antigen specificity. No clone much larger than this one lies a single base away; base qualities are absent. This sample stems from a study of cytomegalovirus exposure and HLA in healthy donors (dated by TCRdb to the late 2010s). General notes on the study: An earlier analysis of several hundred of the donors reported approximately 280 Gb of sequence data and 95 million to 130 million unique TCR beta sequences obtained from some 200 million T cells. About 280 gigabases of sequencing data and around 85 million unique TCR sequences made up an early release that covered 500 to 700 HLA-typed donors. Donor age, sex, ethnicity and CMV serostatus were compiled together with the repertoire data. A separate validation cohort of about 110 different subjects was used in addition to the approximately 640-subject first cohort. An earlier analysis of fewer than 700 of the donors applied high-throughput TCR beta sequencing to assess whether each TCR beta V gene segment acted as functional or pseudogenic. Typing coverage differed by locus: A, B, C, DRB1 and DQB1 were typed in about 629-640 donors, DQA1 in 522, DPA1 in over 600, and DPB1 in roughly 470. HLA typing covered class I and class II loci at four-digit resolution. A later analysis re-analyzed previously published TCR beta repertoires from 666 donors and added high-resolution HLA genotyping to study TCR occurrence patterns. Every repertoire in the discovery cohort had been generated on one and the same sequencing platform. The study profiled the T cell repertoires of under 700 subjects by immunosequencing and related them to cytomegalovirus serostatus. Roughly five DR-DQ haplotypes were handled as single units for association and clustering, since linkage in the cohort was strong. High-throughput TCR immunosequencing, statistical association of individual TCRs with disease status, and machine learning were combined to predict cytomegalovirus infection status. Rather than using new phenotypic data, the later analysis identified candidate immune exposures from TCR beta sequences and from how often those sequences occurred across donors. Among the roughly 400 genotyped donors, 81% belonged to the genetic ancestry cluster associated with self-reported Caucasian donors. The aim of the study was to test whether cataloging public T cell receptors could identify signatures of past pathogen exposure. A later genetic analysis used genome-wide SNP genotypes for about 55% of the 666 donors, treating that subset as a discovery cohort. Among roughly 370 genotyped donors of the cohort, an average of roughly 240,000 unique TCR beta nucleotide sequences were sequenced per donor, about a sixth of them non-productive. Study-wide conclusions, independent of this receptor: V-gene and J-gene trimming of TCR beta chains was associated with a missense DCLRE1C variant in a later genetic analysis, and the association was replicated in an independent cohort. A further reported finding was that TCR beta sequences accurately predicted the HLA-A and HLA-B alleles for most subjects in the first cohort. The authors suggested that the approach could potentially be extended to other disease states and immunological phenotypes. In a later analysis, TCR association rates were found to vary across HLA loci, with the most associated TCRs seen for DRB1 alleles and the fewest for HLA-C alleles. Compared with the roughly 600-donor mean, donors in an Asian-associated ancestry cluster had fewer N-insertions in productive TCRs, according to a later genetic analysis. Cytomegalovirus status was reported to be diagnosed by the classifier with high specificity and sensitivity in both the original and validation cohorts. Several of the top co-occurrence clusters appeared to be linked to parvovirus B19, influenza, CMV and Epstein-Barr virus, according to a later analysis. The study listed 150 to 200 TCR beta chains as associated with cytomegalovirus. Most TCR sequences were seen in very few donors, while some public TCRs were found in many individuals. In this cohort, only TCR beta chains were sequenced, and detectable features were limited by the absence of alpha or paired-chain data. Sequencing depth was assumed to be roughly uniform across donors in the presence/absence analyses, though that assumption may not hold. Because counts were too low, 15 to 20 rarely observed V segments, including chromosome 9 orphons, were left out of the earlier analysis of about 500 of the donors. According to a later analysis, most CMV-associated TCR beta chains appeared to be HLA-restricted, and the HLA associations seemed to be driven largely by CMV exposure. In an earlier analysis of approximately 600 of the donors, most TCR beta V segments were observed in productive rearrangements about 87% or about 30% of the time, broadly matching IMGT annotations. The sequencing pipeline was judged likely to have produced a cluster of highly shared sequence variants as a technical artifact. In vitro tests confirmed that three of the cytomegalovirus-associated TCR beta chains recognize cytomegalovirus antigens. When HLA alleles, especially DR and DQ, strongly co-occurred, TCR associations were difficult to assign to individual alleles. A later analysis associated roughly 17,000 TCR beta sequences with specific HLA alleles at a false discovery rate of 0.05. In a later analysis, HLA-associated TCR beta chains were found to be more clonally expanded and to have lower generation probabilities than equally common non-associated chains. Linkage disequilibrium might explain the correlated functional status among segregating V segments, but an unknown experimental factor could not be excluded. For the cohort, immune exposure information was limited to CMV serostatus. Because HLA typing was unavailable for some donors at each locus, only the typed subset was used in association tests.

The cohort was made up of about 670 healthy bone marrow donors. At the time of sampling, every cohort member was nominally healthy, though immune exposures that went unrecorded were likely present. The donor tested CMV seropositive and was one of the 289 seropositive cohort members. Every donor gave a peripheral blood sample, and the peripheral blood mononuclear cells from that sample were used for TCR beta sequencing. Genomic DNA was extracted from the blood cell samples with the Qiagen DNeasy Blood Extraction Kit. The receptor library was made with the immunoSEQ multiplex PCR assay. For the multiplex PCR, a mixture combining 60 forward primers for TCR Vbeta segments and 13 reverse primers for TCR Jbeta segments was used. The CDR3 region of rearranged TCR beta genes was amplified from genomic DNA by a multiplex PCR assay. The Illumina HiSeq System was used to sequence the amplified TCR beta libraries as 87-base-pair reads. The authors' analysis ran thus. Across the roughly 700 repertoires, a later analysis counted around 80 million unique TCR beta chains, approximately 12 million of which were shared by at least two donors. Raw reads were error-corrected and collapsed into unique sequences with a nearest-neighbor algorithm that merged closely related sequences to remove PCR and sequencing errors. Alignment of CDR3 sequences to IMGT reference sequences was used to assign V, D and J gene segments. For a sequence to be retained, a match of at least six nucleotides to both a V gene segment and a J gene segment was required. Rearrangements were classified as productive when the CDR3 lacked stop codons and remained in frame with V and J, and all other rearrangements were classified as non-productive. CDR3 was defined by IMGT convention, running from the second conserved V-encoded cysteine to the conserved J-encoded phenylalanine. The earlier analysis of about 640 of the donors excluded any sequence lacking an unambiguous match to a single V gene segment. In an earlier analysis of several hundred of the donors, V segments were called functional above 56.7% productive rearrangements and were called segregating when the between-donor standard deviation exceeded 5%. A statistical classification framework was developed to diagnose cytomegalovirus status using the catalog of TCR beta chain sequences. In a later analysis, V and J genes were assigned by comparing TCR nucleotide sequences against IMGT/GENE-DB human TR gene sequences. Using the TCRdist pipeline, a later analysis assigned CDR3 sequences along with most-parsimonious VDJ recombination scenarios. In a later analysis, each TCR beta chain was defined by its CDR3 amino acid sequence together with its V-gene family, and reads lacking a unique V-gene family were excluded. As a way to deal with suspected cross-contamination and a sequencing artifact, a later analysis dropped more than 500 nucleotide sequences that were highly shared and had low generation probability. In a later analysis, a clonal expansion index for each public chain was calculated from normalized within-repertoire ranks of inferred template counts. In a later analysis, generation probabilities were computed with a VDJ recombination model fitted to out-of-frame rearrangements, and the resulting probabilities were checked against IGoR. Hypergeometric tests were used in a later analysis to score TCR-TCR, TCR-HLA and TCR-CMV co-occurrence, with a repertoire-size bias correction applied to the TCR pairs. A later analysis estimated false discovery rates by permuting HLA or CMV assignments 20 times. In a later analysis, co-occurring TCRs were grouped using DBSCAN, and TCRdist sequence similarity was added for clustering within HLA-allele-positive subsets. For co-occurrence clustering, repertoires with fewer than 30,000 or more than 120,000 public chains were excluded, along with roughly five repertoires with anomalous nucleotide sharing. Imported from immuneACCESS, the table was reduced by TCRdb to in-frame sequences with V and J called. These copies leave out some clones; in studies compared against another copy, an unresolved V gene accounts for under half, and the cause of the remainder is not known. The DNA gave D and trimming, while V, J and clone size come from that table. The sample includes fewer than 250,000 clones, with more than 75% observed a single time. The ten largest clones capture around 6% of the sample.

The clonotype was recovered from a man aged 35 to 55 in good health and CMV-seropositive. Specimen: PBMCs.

The CDR3 loop reads CATSPNQGVIGNTIYF. The sequence in DNA is TGTGCCACCAGTCCAAACCAGGGGGTAATAGGAAACACCATATATTTT. The chain is encoded by TRBV15 joined to TRBJ1-3; 7 bases in between match TRBD1. CDR1 and CDR2 (LNHNV, YYDKDF) derive from the germline V gene (reference sequence). V is trimmed back by 6 bases and J by 4 bases, and the junction contains 12 bases that no gene match accounts for. The CDR3 measures 16 amino acids from cysteine to phenylalanine. The entry retains the CDR3 DNA only, 48 bases that are in frame from base 1.